Each of the 22 T cell receptor beta chains below was sequenced from the same sample in a study of beta chain features in type 1 diabetes. Findings of the study overall: Moderate yet significant TCRB CDR3 shortening was seen in Type 1 diabetes patients in all four CD4+ subsets.

Antigens of these TCRs are unknown. Expressed TCRB transcripts got sequenced, as all isolated RNA was reverse transcribed. This table comes from immunoSEQ multiplex PCR, and its TCRdb copy is limited to in-frame clones, with some not included. Of roughly 24,000 clones listed, 69% are singletons. Material for sequencing was Tregs from blood. These TCRs come from a man aged 18 to 30 with type 1 diabetes.

This chain connects TRBV28 to TRBJ1-2; D remains ambiguous. Germline V lookup: CDR1 MDHEN, CDR2 SYDVKM. Trimming cost V 1 base and J 0 bases, with 12 bases left between them. The CDR3 runs to 16 residues. The DNA of the CDR3 is TGTGCCAGCAGTTTATCGATCCCATCGGCTAACTATGGCTACACCTTC. It yields the protein CASSLSIPSANYGYTF.

This chain links TRBV7-2 with TRBJ2-7; 10 positions match TRBD2. J was trimmed by 5 bases and V by 5 bases; bases with no gene match: 9. CDR3 length: 15 amino acids. Looked up from germline, CDR1 is SGHTA and CDR2 is FQGNSA. Here the CDR3 DNA reads TGTGCCAGCAGCGACCCGGGACTAGCGCTTCACGAGCAGTACTTC. Translated: CASSDPGLALHEQYF.

The V gene is TRBV5-1, the J gene TRBJ2-4; 11 bases match TRBD2. The CDR3 is made up of 17 amino acids. V gave up 4 bases and J gave up 0 bases; unmatched junction bases: 6. The germline V gene encodes CDR1 SGHRS and CDR2 YFSETQ. The CDR3 DNA follows: TGCGCCAGCAGCAAGGGACTAGCGGCAGAAGCCAAAAACATTCAGTACTTC. Translation gives CASSKGLAAEAKNIQYF.

The chain has TRBV14 and TRBJ2-1, with a tentative D call TRBD2 (6 bases). The CDR3 contains 20 residues. Trimming left V 4 bases short and J 0 bases short, with 25 bases between. Germline V gives CDR1 SGHDN, CDR2 FVKESK. CDR3 region: CASSRLAALETLSSYNEQFF. In nucleotides, the CDR3 is TGTGCCAGCAGCCGCTTAGCGGCTCTCGAAACCTTGAGCTCCTACAATGAGCAGTTCTTC.

This clone was counted once. This chain uses TRBV28 with TRBJ2-7; D possibly corresponds to TRBD2 (7 bases). V was cut by 6 bases and J by 0 bases, with 12 bases left in between. Germline V CDR1 and CDR2: MDHEN, SYDVKM. The CDR3 contains 14 residues. CDR3 nucleotide sequence: TGTGCCAGCAGCCCCGGGGGGCTCTCCTACGAGCAGTACTTC. As protein: CASSPGGLSYEQYF.

This sequence joins TRBV7-8 and TRBJ2-1, with 9 nucleotides matching TRBD1. The length of the CDR3 is 16 residues. Germline V gene sequence: CDR1 SGHVS, CDR2 FQNEAQ. After removal of 5 bases from V and 4 bases from J, the junction contained 9 bases not matched to a gene. This CDR3 is CASSRLGQGRYNEQFF. In DNA form, the CDR3 reads TGTGCCAGCAGCCGGCTTGGACAGGGGAGGTACAATGAGCAGTTCTTC.

Within the sample, this clone is medium-sized. This chain links TRBV6-6 with TRBJ2-1; 11 nucleotides agree with TRBD2. This CDR3 region has 15 residues. J gave up 7 bases and V 8 bases, and 10 bases lay outside the gene matches. In germline, CDR1 is MNHNY, CDR2 SVGAGI (reference sequence). As DNA, the CDR3 is TGTGCCAGCCGGTTCACTAGCGGGAGAGAGAATGAGCAGTTCTTC. Translation gives CASRFTSGRENEQFF.

This clone was recorded a few times. CDR3 DNA sequence: TGTGCCAGCAGCTTAGGACAGCTCAATGAGCAGTTCTTC. As protein: CASSLGQLNEQFF. V gene TRBV7-2 combines with J gene TRBJ2-1; D perhaps matches TRBD1 (5 bases). V lost 1 base and J 6 bases, leaving 7 bases between the germline ends. The CDR3 spans 13 residues. Germline values: CDR1 SGHTA, CDR2 FQGNSA. The whole variable domain, filled in from reference TRBV7-2 and TRBJ2-1, reads GAGVSQSPSNKVTEKGKDVELRCDPISGHTALYWYRQSLGQGLEFLIYFQGNSAPDKSGLPSDRFSAERTGGSVSTLTIQRTQQEDSAVYLCASSLGQLNEQFFGPGTRLTVL.

The rearrangement links TRBV7-2 to TRBJ2-2, with 11 bases matching TRBD2. Germline lookup yields CDR1 SGHTA and CDR2 FQGNSA. Unmatched junction bases numbered 15, after V lost 7 bases and J lost 8 bases. This CDR3 contains 17 residues. In nucleotides, the CDR3 is TGTGCCAGCACCAATAGGTTTACTAGCGGGAGTCCGGGGGAGCTGTTTTTT. This sequence encodes CASTNRFTSGSPGELFF.

The chain carries TRBV15 and TRBJ2-2; a possible D gene is TRBD2 (7 bases). Germline CDR1 LNHNV, CDR2 YYDKDF (reference sequence). V shed 3 bases and J shed 6 bases, with 17 bases lying between them. The CDR3 extends over 16 amino acids. DNA of the CDR3: TGTGCCACCAGCAGGAGGGGGGGGATTACGGCCGGGGAGCTGTTTTTT. Protein product: CATSRRGGITAGELFF. The entire variable domain, with the rest obtained from reference TRBV15 and TRBJ2-2, is as follows: DAMVIQNPRYQVTQFGKPVTLSCSQTLNHNVMYWYQQKSSQAPKLLFHYYDKDFNNEADTPDNFQSRRPNTSFCFLDIRSPGLGDTAMYLCATSRRGGITAGELFFGEGSRLTVL.

This sequence joins TRBV7-9 and TRBJ2-7; D perhaps matches TRBD1 (5 bases). This CDR3 comprises 14 residues. Germline values: CDR1 SEHNR, CDR2 FQNEAQ (reference sequence). Trimming cost V 1 base and J 2 bases, with 9 bases left between them. CDR3: CASSLVRGTYEQYF. Written as DNA, the CDR3 is TGTGCCAGCAGCTTAGTAAGGGGTACCTACGAGCAGTACTTC. Based on the CDR3 plus reference TRBV7-9 and TRBJ2-7, the full variable domain is DTGVSQNPRHKITKRGQNVTFRCDPISEHNRLYWYRQTLGQGPEFLTYFQNEAQLEKSRLLSDRFSAERPKGSFSTLEIQRTEQGDSAMYLCASSLVRGTYEQYFGPGTRLTVT.

This clone was detected a few times. This chain joins TRBV7-2 and TRBJ2-1, with D possibly matching TRBD2 (7 bases). CDR1 and CDR2 (germline): SGHTA, FQGNSA. V was cut by 2 bases and J by 9 bases, with 14 bases left in between. The CDR3 extends over 14 amino acids. In nucleotides, the CDR3 is TGTGCCAGCAGCTTATTCGGGGGGCCTCCTGAGCAGTTCTTC. Translating gives CASSLFGGPPEQFF.

V is TRBV19 and J is TRBJ1-2; D is perhaps TRBD1 (6 bases). Trimming stripped 3 bases from V and 8 bases from J, with 19 bases between. This CDR3 spans 15 amino acids. Germline V gene data show CDR1 as LNHDA and CDR2 as SQIVND (reference sequence). The CDR3 DNA follows: TGTGCCAGTAGTATCCGTCCCAGGGGAACGGGCGGCTACACCTTC. This codes for CASSIRPRGTGGYTF. The variable domain in full, with the rest retrieved from reference TRBV19 and TRBJ1-2, is DGGITQSPKYLFRKEGQNVTLSCEQNLNHDAMYWYRQDPGQGLRLIYYSQIVNDFQKGDIAEGYSVSREKKESFPLTVTSAQKNPTAFYLCASSIRPRGTGGYTFGSGTRLTVV.

The rearrangement links TRBV5-1 to TRBJ2-1, with D uncertain. Trimming cost V 3 bases and J 7 bases, with 5 bases left between them. The CDR3 spans 11 residues. Germline loops: CDR1 SGHRS, CDR2 YFSETQ. CDR3 amino acids: CASSSQNEQFF. The CDR3 DNA is TGCGCCAGCAGCTCGCAGAATGAGCAGTTCTTC.

The chain has TRBV18 and TRBJ1-1; no firm D call. V lost 3 bases and J 5 bases, leaving 13 bases between the germline ends. The CDR3 contains 14 residues. Germline CDR1 and CDR2: KGHSH and LQKENI. CDR3 sequence: CASSPREGETEAFF. For the CDR3, the DNA is TGTGCCAGCTCACCCCGGGAGGGCGAGACTGAAGCTTTCTTT.

The chain couples TRBV11-2 to TRBJ2-5, with a tentative D call TRBD2 (5 bases). The J call may be mistaken, given a closer DNA end match to TRBJ2-7. The CDR3 is 14 amino acids. Germline lookup yields CDR1 SGHAT and CDR2 FQNNGV. CDR3 nucleotides: TGTGCCAGCAGCTTGGGAGACTTCTCCTACGAGCAGTACTTC. Its protein product is CASSLGDFSYEQYF.

This chain links TRBV7-9 with TRBJ1-6, with 7 bases identical to TRBD1. Germline V gene data show CDR1 as SEHNR and CDR2 as FQNEAQ (reference sequence). The CDR3 loop spans 14 amino acids. J lost 7 bases, V lost 3 bases, and 3 bases had no gene match. This chain's CDR3 is CASSFRGKNSPLHF. CDR3 DNA sequence: TGTGCCAGCAGCTTCAGGGGGAAAAATTCACCCCTCCACTTT.

This chain uses TRBV20-1 with TRBJ2-1; D is unclear. CDR3 length: 10 residues. Germline V gene lookup returns CDR1 DFQATT and CDR2 SNEGSKA (reference sequence). Trimming shortened V by 5 bases and J by 8 bases, and 7 bases separated the two germline ends. CDR3: CSALDYEQFF. Written as DNA, the CDR3 is TGCAGTGCTCTAGACTATGAGCAGTTCTTC.

Regarding this clone: One end of the junction fails to match germline, which may point to a read error. The CDR3 reads CASSLVSRSDDTNTQYF. The DNA of the CDR3 is TGCGCCAGCAGCTTGGTTTCAAGGTCAGATGACACAAATACGCAGTATTTT. The genes are TRBV5-1 and TRBJ2-3; D gene unclear. Germline V gives CDR1 SGHRS, CDR2 YFSETQ. The CDR3 runs to 17 residues.

The chain carries TRBV5-1 and TRBJ2-5; D is possibly TRBD2 (6 bases). V dropped 2 bases and J dropped 5 bases, with 10 bases sitting between them. Germline V CDR1 and CDR2: SGHRS, YFSETQ. The CDR3 is 13 residues long. CDR3 bases: TGCGCCAGCAGCTTCCAGGGACTCGAGACCCAGTACTTC. The encoded protein is CASSFQGLETQYF.

The chain combines TRBV29-1 with TRBJ2-5; 8 positions agree with TRBD1. The J call could be wrong; TRBJ2-7 is a better fit for the DNA end. Germline V gene data show CDR1 as SQVTM and CDR2 as ANQGSEA. This CDR3 is 14 amino acids long. In nucleotides, the CDR3 is TGCAGCGCCGGACTTGACAGGGGCCCCTACGAGCAGTACTTC. Translated: CSAGLDRGPYEQYF.

The chain recombines TRBV4-2 with TRBJ2-2, with 9 bases lining up with TRBD2. This CDR3 is built from 16 residues. The V gene end was trimmed by 0 bases and the J gene end by 5 bases; junction bases not matched to a gene: 4. The germline V gene has CDR1 LGHNA and CDR2 YNFKEQ. CDR3 nucleotides: TGTGCCAGCAGCCAAGAGGGCGGGAGGGGTACCGGGGAGCTGTTTTTT. Its protein product is CASSQEGGRGTGELFF.